The 19 T cell receptor beta chains listed next were all sequenced from one sample in a study of glioma-infiltrating T cells after dendritic cell vaccination (dated by TCRdb to about 2016). Receptors were amplified or captured by the immunoSEQ multiplex PCR assay. As stored in TCRdb, this immuneACCESS dataset retains in-frame rearrangements with V and J assigned. A fraction of the clones does not appear; measured against another copy, unresolved V genes explain less than half of the discrepancy, and the remainder lacks a known reason. Here the sample has about 49,000 clones; 65% to 90% occur a single time. More than 9.5% of the sample lies in the top ten. The sequenced sample was blood, obtained before dendritic cell vaccination. These receptors were obtained from a human donor with glioblastoma.

This clone was counted only a few times. The CDR3 DNA reads TGTGCCAGCAGTGAAGTGGGACAGGTTAACTATGGCTACACCTTC. Its translation: CASSEVGQVNYGYTF. The chain carries TRBV2 and TRBJ1-2, with 8 positions matching TRBD1. CDR3 length equals 15 residues. The germline CDR1 and CDR2 sequences are SNHLY and FYNNEI. Trimming at V came to 1 base and at J to 1 base, leaving 2 bases not matched to a gene.

This clone showed up just once. The rearrangement uses TRBV10-3 and TRBJ1-1; TRBD1 agrees at 8 bases. The CDR3 contains 12 residues. V shed 6 bases, J shed 5 bases, and the junction held 2 bases outside the gene matches. Germline V gene sequence: CDR1 ENHRY, CDR2 SYGVKD. The CDR3 DNA reads as TGTGCCATCAGCAGGGGGCCAACTGAAGCTTTCTTT. It specifies CAISRGPTEAFF.

This chain connects TRBV2 to TRBJ1-4, with 8 nucleotides matching TRBD1. The V gene's germline CDR1 is SNHLY and CDR2 FYNNEI. The CDR3 totals 14 residues. V lost 6 bases to trimming and J lost 7 bases; unmatched junction nucleotides: 7. DNA for the CDR3: TGTGCCAGCAGCATCACAGGGGGAAGTGAAAAACTGTTTTTT. Translated: CASSITGGSEKLFF.

This sequence joins TRBV4-1 and TRBJ1-3, with TRBD1 matching 9 bases. The V gene end was trimmed by 4 bases and the J gene end by 4 bases; junction bases not matched to a gene: 8. CDR3 size: 16 residues. Per germline, CDR1 MGHRA and CDR2 YSYEKL. The DNA for the CDR3 is TGCGCCAGCAGCCCGACAGGGGGGCTAGCCGGAAACACCATATATTTT. Its protein product is CASSPTGGLAGNTIYF.

The chain joins TRBV7-3 to TRBJ2-2, with TRBD2 matching over 13 bases. Germline V gene sequence: CDR1 SGHTA, CDR2 FQGTGA. This CDR3 is built from 21 residues. V was clipped by 2 bases and J by 7 bases; unmatched bases: 19. For the CDR3, the DNA is TGTGCCAGCAGCTTAGTTGTCCTAACGAAAACTAGCGGGAGGGCCCGCGGGGAGCTGTTTTTT. This codes for CASSLVVLTKTSGRARGELFF.

The rearrangement links TRBV29-1 to TRBJ1-3, with D hard to call. This CDR3 is 14 amino acids long. Germline V lookup: CDR1 SQVTM, CDR2 ANQGSEA. Trimming removed 0 bases from V and 2 bases from J, with 8 bases in between. CDR3 sequence reads: CSVEDFTAGNTIYF. The CDR3 DNA reads TGCAGCGTTGAAGATTTTACAGCTGGAAACACCATATATTTT.

V and J are TRBV5-6 and TRBJ2-2; D is perhaps TRBD1 (7 bases). V was cut by 7 bases and J by 1 base, with 17 bases left in between. The CDR3 spans 16 residues. Germline lookup yields CDR1 SGHDT and CDR2 YYEEEE. CDR3 bases: TGTGCCAGCTACTATTCAGGGGGGCGGAACACCGGGGAGCTGTTTTTT. Amino acids: CASYYSGGRNTGELFF.

The chain uses TRBV7-8 and TRBJ1-2; 12 bases agree with TRBD1. Germline V CDR1 and CDR2: SGHVS, FQNEAQ. CDR3 length equals 16 residues. V shed 6 bases, J shed 4 bases, and the junction held 9 bases outside the gene matches. Here the CDR3 reads CASRGVGQGAGYGYTF. Written as DNA, the CDR3 is TGTGCCAGCAGGGGAGTGGGACAGGGGGCTGGCTATGGCTACACCTTC.

The V gene is TRBV11-3, the J gene TRBJ2-7; a possible D gene is TRBD2 (5 bases). The CDR3 runs to 14 residues. With 0 bases removed from V and 6 bases from J, the gap between germline ends came to 12 bases. Germline values: CDR1 SGHNT, CDR2 YENEEA. The CDR3 is CASSLDGGLGEQYF. DNA for the CDR3: TGTGCCAGCAGCTTAGATGGAGGCCTCGGCGAGCAGTACTTC.

This clone was counted a few times. The rearrangement joins TRBV2 to TRBJ2-2, with D tentatively TRBD1 (5 bases). From germline, CDR1 is SNHLY and CDR2 FYNNEI. V shed 1 base and J shed 5 bases, with 5 bases lying between them. The CDR3 contains 13 residues. The CDR3 DNA reads TGTGCCAGCAGTGAAGGACAGACCGGGGAGCTGTTTTTT. Translated: CASSEGQTGELFF.

The rearrangement links TRBV18 to TRBJ1-2; D gene ambiguous. The V gene lost 2 bases and the J gene lost 2 bases, with 6 bases spanning the gap. CDR1 KGHSH and CDR2 LQKENI come from the germline V gene. This CDR3 is 13 amino acids long. The CDR3 loop is CASSPGENYGYTF. CDR3 nucleotides: TGTGCCAGCTCACCAGGAGAAAACTATGGCTACACCTTC. Using reference TRBV18 and TRBJ1-2 for the parts outside the CDR3, the full variable domain is NAGVMQNPRHLVRRRGQEARLRCSPMKGHSHVYWYRQLPEEGLKFMVYLQKENIIDESGMPKERFSAEFPKEGPSILRIQQVVRGDSAAYFCASSPGENYGYTFGSGTRLTVV.

The rearrangement links TRBV29-1 to TRBJ2-7; 7 bases are shared with TRBD1. V lost 5 bases and J lost 2; bases outside the gene matches: 9. CDR1 is SQVTM and CDR2 is ANQGSEA in the germline V gene. CDR3 length: 14 amino acids. CDR3 DNA sequence: TGCAGCGTTCCGGGGACAGTGAACCCCTACGAGCAGTACTTC. It is translated as CSVPGTVNPYEQYF.

The V gene is TRBV5-6, the J gene TRBJ1-2; possible D gene TRBD1, 5 bases. The CDR3 spans 13 residues. Looked up from germline, CDR1 is SGHDT and CDR2 is YYEEEE. Trimming took 2 bases from V and 8 from J, leaving 13 bases between them. DNA for the CDR3: TGTGCCAGCAGCTTAGGCCTCGGGGGAGGCTACACCTTC. Amino acid sequence: CASSLGLGGGYTF. The full variable domain, rest sourced from reference TRBV5-6 and TRBJ1-2, is DAGVTQSPTHLIKTRGQQVTLRCSPKSGHDTVSWYQQALGQGPQFIFQYYEEEERQRGNFPDRFSGHQFPNYSSELNVNALLLGDSALYLCASSLGLGGGYTFGSGTRLTVV.

CDR3 sequence (DNA): TGTGCCAGCAGCTTAGTTCAAGCGAACACTGAAGCTTTCTTT. Translated, it gives CASSLVQANTEAFF. V gene TRBV7-8 combines with J gene TRBJ1-1; D remains unclear. The V gene lost 1 base and the J gene lost 1 base, with 7 bases spanning the gap. CDR1 and CDR2 (germline): SGHVS, FQNEAQ. The CDR3 is made up of 14 amino acids.

The chain carries TRBV4-3 and TRBJ2-7; 9 nucleotides agree with TRBD1. Germline loops: CDR1 LGHNA, CDR2 YSLEER. J was trimmed by 6 bases and V by 4 bases; bases with no gene match: 4. The CDR3 totals 13 residues. The DNA of the CDR3 is TGCGCCAGCAGCCCCCGGACAGGGGCCGAGCAGTACTTC. Translation: CASSPRTGAEQYF.

The V and J genes are TRBV6-5 and TRBJ2-2, with 11 nucleotides matching TRBD1. Germline V gives CDR1 MNHEY, CDR2 SVGAGI. The CDR3 totals 15 residues. The junction had 6 bases not matched to a gene; V was cut back by 5 bases and J by 7 bases. DNA of the CDR3: TGTGCCAGCAGTGCCCGGGACAGGGGGGGCGGGGAGCTGTTTTTT. Translated: CASSARDRGGGELFF.

The V and J genes are TRBV5-6 and TRBJ2-7, with D maybe TRBD2 (5 bases). CDR1 is SGHDT and CDR2 is YYEEEE in the germline V gene. The CDR3 is 14 amino acids. The V end lost 5 bases, the J end lost 2 bases, and 14 bases lay between the germline ends. The CDR3 bases are TGTGCCAGCAGACCCCAGCACGGGACCTACGAGCAGTACTTC. It specifies CASRPQHGTYEQYF.

The chain combines TRBV9 with TRBJ2-5; D is perhaps TRBD2 (6 bases). The germline V gene encodes CDR1 SGDLS and CDR2 YYNGEE. The CDR3 is 10 residues long. V lost 4 bases and J lost 14, with 12 bases in between. The CDR3 nucleotides read TGTGCCAGCAGCTCGGGGGAGAAATACTTC. This gives the protein CASSSGEKYF.

The V gene is TRBV7-2, the J gene TRBJ1-1; D perhaps matches TRBD1 (6 bases). Trimming pared 4 bases from V and 1 base from J, leaving 13 bases between. This CDR3 region has 15 residues. Germline loops: CDR1 SGHTA, CDR2 FQGNSA. The CDR3 loop is CASSSRDIRNTEAFF. CDR3 nucleotides: TGTGCCAGCAGCTCCCGGGACATAAGGAACACTGAAGCTTTCTTT.